The 19 T cell receptor beta chains listed next were all sequenced from one sample in a study of T cell responses to AZD1222 COVID-19 vaccine. Produced via immunoSEQ multiplex PCR; TCRdb's table is partial and in-frame only. This sample carries about 140,000 clones, over 85% of them seen once, and the ten largest clones take approximately 0.96%. The sequences come from peripheral blood, collected on day 0 of MenACWY control vaccination. These receptors came from an adult in good health.

The chain combines TRBV7-9 with TRBJ2-3; TRBD1 aligns across 9 bases. The ends lost 3 bases at V and 13 bases at J; junction bases unmatched: 2. Germline V gives CDR1 SEHNR, CDR2 FQNEAQ (reference sequence). The CDR3 runs 11 residues. DNA of the CDR3: TGTGCCAGCAGCTTCGGGACAGGGAAGTATTTT. As protein: CASSFGTGKYF.

This chain links TRBV11-2 with TRBJ1-5; 8 nucleotides line up with TRBD1. From germline, CDR1 is SGHAT and CDR2 FQNNGV. This CDR3 is 15 amino acids long. V lost 3 bases to trimming and J lost 3 bases; unmatched junction nucleotides: 4. CDR3 in amino acids: CASSLKDRANQPQHF. In nucleotides, the CDR3 is TGTGCCAGCAGCTTGAAGGACAGGGCCAATCAGCCCCAGCATTTT.

This rearrangement joins TRBV12-3 or TRBV12-4 to TRBJ1-1; D not resolved. This CDR3 has 12 amino acids. V gave up 6 bases and J gave up 6 bases, with 11 bases separating them. CDR3 in amino acids: CASSLGVPEAFF. For the CDR3, the DNA is TGTGCCAGCAGCCTGGGAGTCCCTGAAGCTTTCTTT.

The chain links TRBV5-1 to TRBJ2-3; no reliable D call. Trimming took off 0 bases at V and 6 bases at J, with 14 bases between the two ends. This CDR3 is built from 15 residues. The V gene's germline CDR1 is SGHRS and CDR2 YFSETQ. The DNA of the CDR3 is TGCGCCAGCAGCTTGGCCAACCCCGGCCCGGATACGCAGTATTTT. Its protein is CASSLANPGPDTQYF.

V usage is TRBV6-5 and J usage is TRBJ1-1; D is possibly TRBD1 (6 bases). The V end lost 8 bases, the J end lost 14 bases, and 27 bases lay between the germline ends. There are 14 residues in the CDR3. Germline V gives CDR1 MNHEY, CDR2 SVGAGI. CDR3 sequence reads: CASRPYQGSREAFF. CDR3 coding DNA: TGTGCCAGCCGCCCCTATCAGGGGAGTAGGGAGGCCTTCTTT.

J is TRBJ2-6 and V is TRBV6-5; either TRBD1 or TRBD2 may supply D (6 bases each). This CDR3 region has 14 residues. V shed 10 bases and J shed 0 bases, with 10 bases lying between them. Per germline, CDR1 MNHEY and CDR2 SVGAGI. CDR3 sequence reads: CATGGHSGANVLTF. CDR3 bases: TGTGCCACCGGGGGCCACTCTGGGGCCAACGTCCTGACTTTC.

This chain uses TRBV7-2 with TRBJ2-2; 9 bases are shared with TRBD2. CDR3 length equals 16 residues. After removal of 2 bases from V and 1 base from J, the junction contained 2 bases not matched to a gene. CDR1 is SGHTA, CDR2 FQGNSA, per germline. The CDR3 loop reads CASSLILAGNTGELFF. The DNA of the CDR3 is TGTGCCAGCAGCTTAATACTAGCGGGGAACACCGGGGAGCTGTTTTTT.

The chain has TRBV7-9 and TRBJ1-6, with D perhaps matching TRBD1 (5 bases). Trimming removed 5 bases from V and 7 bases from J, with 12 bases in between. The CDR3 covers 14 residues. Germline V CDR1 and CDR2: SEHNR, FQNEAQ (reference sequence). The CDR3 DNA sequence: TGTGCCAGCAGCGGAGCAGGGTCAAATTCACCCCTCCACTTT. This codes for CASSGAGSNSPLHF.

This clone occurred once. This rearrangement joins TRBV6-6 to TRBJ1-1, with 7 bases matching TRBD1. The CDR3 has 15 amino acids. After removal of 4 bases from V and 5 bases from J, the junction contained 10 bases not matched to a gene. Germline CDR1 is MNHNY and CDR2 is SVGAGI (reference sequence). The CDR3 sequence: CASSSWKTGKTEAFF. For the CDR3, the DNA is TGTGCCAGCAGTTCCTGGAAGACAGGGAAGACTGAAGCTTTCTTT.

The chain links TRBV9 to TRBJ2-1, with 10 bases matching TRBD2. Losses at the gene ends were 0 bases for V and 0 bases for J; bases not matched to a gene: 6. CDR1 and CDR2 (germline): SGDLS, YYNGEE. There are 18 residues in the CDR3. CDR3 sequence (DNA): TGTGCCAGCAGCGTAGGGGCTAGCGGGGGTGACTCCTACAATGAGCAGTTCTTC. Translating gives CASSVGASGGDSYNEQFF. The variable domain in full, completed from reference TRBV9 and TRBJ2-1, reads DSGVTQTPKHLITATGQRVTLRCSPRSGDLSVYWYQQSLDQGLQFLIQYYNGEERAKGNILERFSAQQFPDLHSELNLSSLELGDSALYFCASSVGASGGDSYNEQFFGPGTRLTVL.

In this sample, this clone turned up once. The J gene is TRBJ2-2, the V gene TRBV29-1, with TRBD1 identical over 7 bases. The CDR3 runs to 14 residues. CDR1 is SQVTM and CDR2 is ANQGSEA in the germline V gene. Trimming took 6 bases from V and 5 from J; bases not matched to a gene: 9. The CDR3 loop reads CSVEKGARTGELFF. The DNA for the CDR3 is TGCAGCGTCGAAAAGGGGGCACGGACCGGGGAGCTGTTTTTT.

The rearrangement links TRBV2 to TRBJ2-5; 8 positions match TRBD2. The CDR3 sequence is 16 residues long. Unmatched junction bases numbered 10, after V lost 5 bases and J lost 2 bases. Looked up from germline, CDR1 is SNHLY and CDR2 is FYNNEI. The CDR3 DNA is TGTGCCAGCAGTCCCCGTCGGTCTAGCGGGCAAGAGACCCAGTACTTC. This codes for CASSPRRSSGQETQYF.

This chain joins TRBV19 and TRBJ1-1; D ambiguous. The CDR3 is made up of 11 amino acids. V was cut by 5 bases and J by 8 bases, with 9 bases left in between. Germline V gene data show CDR1 as LNHDA and CDR2 as SQIVND (reference sequence). CDR3 sequence reads: CASSGSSEAFF. Here the CDR3 DNA reads TGTGCCAGTAGTGGGTCGTCAGAAGCTTTCTTT.

CDR3 sequence: CASSFFLAGIGSGANVLTF. CDR3 DNA sequence: TGTGCCAGCAGCTTTTTCTTAGCGGGTATTGGCTCTGGGGCCAACGTCCTGACTTTC. The rearrangement joins TRBV5-5 to TRBJ2-6; the match to TRBD2 covers 7 bases. CDR3 length: 19 residues. Per the germline V gene, CDR1 is SGHKS and CDR2 is YYEKEE (reference sequence). The V gene end was trimmed by 2 bases and the J gene end by 0 bases; junction bases not matched to a gene: 11.

The V call is TRBV5-5, the J call TRBJ1-1; the D is unclear. Germline CDR1 SGHKS, CDR2 YYEKEE (reference sequence). V gave up 4 bases and J gave up 3 bases, with 13 bases separating them. This CDR3 is built from 14 residues. CDR3 DNA sequence: TGTGCCAGCAGCATCATCTGGCGGGACACTGAAGCTTTCTTT. This codes for CASSIIWRDTEAFF.

This chain connects TRBV12-3 or TRBV12-4 to TRBJ1-2; a possible D gene is TRBD1 (5 bases). The CDR3 is 13 residues long. V lost 6 bases and J lost 6, with 14 bases in between. The CDR3 sequence: CASSPGTEHGYTF. DNA of the CDR3: TGTGCCAGCAGCCCCGGGACTGAACATGGCTACACCTTC.

As regards this clone: Other nucleotide sequences in the sample specify the same CDR3. This chain joins TRBV5-1 and TRBJ1-2; 9 nucleotides line up with TRBD1. Germline CDR1 SGHRS, CDR2 YFSETQ. The V gene end was trimmed by 3 bases and the J gene end by 4 bases; junction bases not matched to a gene: 7. This CDR3 spans 15 amino acids. The CDR3 spells CASSSGTGRLYGYTF. CDR3 DNA: TGCGCCAGCAGCTCCGGGACAGGGAGGCTCTATGGCTACACCTTC.

The chain employs TRBV11-2 and TRBJ1-1; TRBD1 might be the D (6 bases). In germline, CDR1 is SGHAT, CDR2 FQNNGV. There are 14 residues in the CDR3. V was pared by 2 bases and J by 5 bases, with 12 bases between. The CDR3 nucleotides read TGTGCCAGCAGCTTAACTGGCAGGGGAACTGAAGCTTTCTTT. This gives the protein CASSLTGRGTEAFF.

The chain is built from TRBV4-1 and TRBJ1-4, with 11 bases aligning to TRBD1. This CDR3 region has 16 residues. Germline CDR1 is MGHRA and CDR2 is YSYEKL. The V and J ends lost 3 bases and 9 bases, in that order; junction bases with no gene match: 9. CDR3 nucleotides: TGCGCCAGCAGCCACCCCGGGACAGGGGGTTTTCAAAAACTGTTTTTT. This codes for CASSHPGTGGFQKLFF.